This T cell receptor (beta chain) was captured by sequencing in a study of response to subunit inactivated influenza vaccine. Notes on the study in general: There was a suggestion from the authors that each seasonal influenza vaccination recruits few new T cells.

TCRdb passed the RT-PCR reads through MiXCR, listing each CDR3 protein once. The sample carries hundreds of thousands of distinct CDR3 sequences, approximately 14% recorded once. This clonotype appeared many times. Its target is not known. The receptor comes from a man aged 50 or older who received an inactivated influenza vaccine. Sequencing used PBMCs from blood, obtained about 13 days after vaccination.

The CDR3 here is CASSLFREQFF. CDR3 DNA sequence: TGTGCCAGCAGCTTATTCCGCGAGCAGTTCTTC. The chain couples TRBV7-2 to TRBJ2-1; D call uncertain. There are 11 residues in the CDR3. Germline loops: CDR1 SGHTA, CDR2 FQGNSA. The V end lost 2 bases, the J end lost 10 bases, and 6 bases lay between the germline ends.